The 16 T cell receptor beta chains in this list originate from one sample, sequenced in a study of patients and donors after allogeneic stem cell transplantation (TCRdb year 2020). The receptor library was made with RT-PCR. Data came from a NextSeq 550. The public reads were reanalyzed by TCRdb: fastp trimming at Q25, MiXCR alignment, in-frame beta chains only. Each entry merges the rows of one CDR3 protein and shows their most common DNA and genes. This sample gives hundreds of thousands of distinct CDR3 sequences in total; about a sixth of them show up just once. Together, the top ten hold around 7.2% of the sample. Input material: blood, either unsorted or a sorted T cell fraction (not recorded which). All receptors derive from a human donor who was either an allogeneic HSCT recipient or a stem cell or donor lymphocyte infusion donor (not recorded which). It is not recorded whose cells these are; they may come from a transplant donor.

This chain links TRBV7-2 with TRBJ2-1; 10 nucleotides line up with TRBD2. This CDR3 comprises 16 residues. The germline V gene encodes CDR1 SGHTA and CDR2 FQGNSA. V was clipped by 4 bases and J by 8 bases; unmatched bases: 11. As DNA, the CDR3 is TGTGCCAGCAGCTCCGAGCGGGGGGGCCCAAGACATGAGCAGTTCTTC. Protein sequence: CASSSERGGPRHEQFF.

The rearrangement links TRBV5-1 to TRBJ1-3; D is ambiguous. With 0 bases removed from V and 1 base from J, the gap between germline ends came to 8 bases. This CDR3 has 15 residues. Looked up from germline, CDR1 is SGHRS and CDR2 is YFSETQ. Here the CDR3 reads CASSLDFRSGNTIYF. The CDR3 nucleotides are TGCGCCAGCAGCTTGGATTTTCGATCTGGAAACACCATATATTTT.

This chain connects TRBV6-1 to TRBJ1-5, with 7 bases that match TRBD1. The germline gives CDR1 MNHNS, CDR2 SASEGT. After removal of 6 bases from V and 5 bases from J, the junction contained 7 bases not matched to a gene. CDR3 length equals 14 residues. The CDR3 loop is CASRTQGRDQPQHF. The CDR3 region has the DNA TGTGCCAGCAGAACACAGGGGCGGGATCAGCCCCAGCATTTT.

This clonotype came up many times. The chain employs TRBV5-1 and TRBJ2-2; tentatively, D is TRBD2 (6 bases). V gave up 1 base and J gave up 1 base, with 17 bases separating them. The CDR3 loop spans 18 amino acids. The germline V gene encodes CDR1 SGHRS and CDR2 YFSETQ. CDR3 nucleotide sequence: TGCGCCAGCAGCTTGACCCTACCGGGACTTGGGAACACCGGGGAGCTGTTTTTT. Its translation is CASSLTLPGLGNTGELFF. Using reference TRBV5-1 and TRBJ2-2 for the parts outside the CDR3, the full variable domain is KAGVTQTPRYLIKTRGQQVTLSCSPISGHRSVSWYQQTPGQGLQFLFEYFSETQRNKGNFPGRFSGRQFSNSRSEMNVSTLELGDSALYLCASSLTLPGLGNTGELFFGEGSRLTVL.

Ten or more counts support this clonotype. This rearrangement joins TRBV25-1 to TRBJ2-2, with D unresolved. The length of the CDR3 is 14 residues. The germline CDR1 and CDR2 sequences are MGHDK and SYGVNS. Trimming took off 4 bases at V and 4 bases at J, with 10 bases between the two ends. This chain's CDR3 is CASSAVPSTGELFF. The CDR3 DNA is TGTGCCAGCAGTGCGGTCCCGTCCACCGGGGAGCTGTTTTTT.

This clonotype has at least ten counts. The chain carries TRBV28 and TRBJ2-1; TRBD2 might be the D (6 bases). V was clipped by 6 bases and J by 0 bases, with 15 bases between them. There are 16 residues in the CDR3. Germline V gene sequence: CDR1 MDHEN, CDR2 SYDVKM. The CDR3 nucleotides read TGTGCCAGCAGCACCTGGGACTTTAGCTCCTACAATGAGCAGTTCTTC. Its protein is CASSTWDFSSYNEQFF.

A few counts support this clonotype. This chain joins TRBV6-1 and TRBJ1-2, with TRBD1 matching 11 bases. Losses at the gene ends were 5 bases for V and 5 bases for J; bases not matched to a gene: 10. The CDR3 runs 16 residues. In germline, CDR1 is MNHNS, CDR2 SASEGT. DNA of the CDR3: TGTGCCAGCAGTAGGACAGGGGGCCGTATTGATTATGGCTACACCTTC. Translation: CASSRTGGRIDYGYTF.

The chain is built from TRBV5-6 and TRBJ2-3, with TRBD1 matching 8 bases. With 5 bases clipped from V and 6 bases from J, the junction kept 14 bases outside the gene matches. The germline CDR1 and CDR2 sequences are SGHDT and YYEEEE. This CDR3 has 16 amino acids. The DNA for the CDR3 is TGTGCCAGCAGTTTGTTACGGTCCAGGGGGCGGGATACGCAGTATTTT. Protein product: CASSLLRSRGRDTQYF.

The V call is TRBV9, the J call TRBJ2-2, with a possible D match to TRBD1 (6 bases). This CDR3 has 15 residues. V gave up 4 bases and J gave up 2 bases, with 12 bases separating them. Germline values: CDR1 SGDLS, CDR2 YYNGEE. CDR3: CASSPSGTNTGELFF. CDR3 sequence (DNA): TGTGCCAGCAGCCCCTCCGGGACAAACACCGGGGAGCTGTTTTTT.

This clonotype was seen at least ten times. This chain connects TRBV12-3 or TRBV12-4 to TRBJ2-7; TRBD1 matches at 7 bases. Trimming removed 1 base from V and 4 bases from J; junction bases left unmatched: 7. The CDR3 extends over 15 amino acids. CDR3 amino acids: CASSLGRQGVYEQYF. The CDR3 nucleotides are TGTGCCAGCAGTTTAGGGCGACAGGGAGTTTACGAGCAGTACTTC.

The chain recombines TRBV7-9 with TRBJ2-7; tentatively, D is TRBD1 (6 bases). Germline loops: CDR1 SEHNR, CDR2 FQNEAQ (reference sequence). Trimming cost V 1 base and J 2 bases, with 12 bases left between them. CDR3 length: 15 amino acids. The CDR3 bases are TGTGCCAGCAGCTTAGTGCTGGGGGCGGCCTACGAGCAGTACTTC. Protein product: CASSLVLGAAYEQYF.

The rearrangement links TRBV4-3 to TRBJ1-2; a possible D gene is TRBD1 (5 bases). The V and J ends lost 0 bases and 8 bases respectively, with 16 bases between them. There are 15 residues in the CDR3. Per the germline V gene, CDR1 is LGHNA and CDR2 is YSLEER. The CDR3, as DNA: TGCGCCAGCAGCCAAGATAGTCTTGGGGGTAACGGCTACACCTTC. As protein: CASSQDSLGGNGYTF.

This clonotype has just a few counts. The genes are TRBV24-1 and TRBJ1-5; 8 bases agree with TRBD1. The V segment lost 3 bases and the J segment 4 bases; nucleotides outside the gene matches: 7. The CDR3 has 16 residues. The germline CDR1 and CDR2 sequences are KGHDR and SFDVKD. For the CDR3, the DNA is TGTGCCACCAGTGATGCCTGGACAGGGCCAAATCAGCCCCAGCATTTT. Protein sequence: CATSDAWTGPNQPQHF.

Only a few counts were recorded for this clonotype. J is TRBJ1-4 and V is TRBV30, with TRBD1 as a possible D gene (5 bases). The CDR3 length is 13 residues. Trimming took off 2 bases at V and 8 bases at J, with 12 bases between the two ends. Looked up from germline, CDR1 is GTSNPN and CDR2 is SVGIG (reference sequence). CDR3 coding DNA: TGTGCCTGGAGTCGCCGGGGGGTGGAAAAACTGTTTTTT. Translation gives CAWSRRGVEKLFF.

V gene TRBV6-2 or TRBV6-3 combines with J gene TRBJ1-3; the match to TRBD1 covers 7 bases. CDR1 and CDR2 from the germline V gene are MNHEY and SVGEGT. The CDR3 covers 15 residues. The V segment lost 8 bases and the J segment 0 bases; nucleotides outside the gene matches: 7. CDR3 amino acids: CASGGTASSGNTIYF. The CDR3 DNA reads TGTGCCAGCGGGGGGACAGCTTCCTCTGGAAACACCATATATTTT.

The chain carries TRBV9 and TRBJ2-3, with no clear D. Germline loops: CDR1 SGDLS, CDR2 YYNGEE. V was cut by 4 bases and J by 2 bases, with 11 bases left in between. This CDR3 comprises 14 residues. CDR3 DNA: TGTGCCAGCAGCCCCCGCTTTGTCACAGATACGCAGTATTTT. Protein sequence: CASSPRFVTDTQYF.